Shown below are 5 T cell receptor beta chains from a single sample sequenced in a study of CD8+ T cells in alopecia areata (dated by TCRdb to about 2018). The receptor library was made with the immunoSEQ multiplex PCR assay. RNA was extracted from all samples and reverse transcribed into cDNA as template for TCR sequencing. TCRdb carries this immuneACCESS record with in-frame sequences only. Its versions omit some clonotypes, under half of them owing to an unresolved V gene in the studies checked, with the rest unexplained. This sample has approximately 170,000 clones in its table, and less than 70% of those were observed once. Approximately 15% of the sample is taken by the ten largest. Interpreted using the paper, the time point label stands for: around 24 weeks on oral tofacitinib. What this sample's treatment or condition label stands for: oral pan-JAK inhibitor, 5-10 mg twice daily. The material sequenced was CD4+ T cells sorted from blood, taken at week 24, from a patient treated with tofacitinib. The receptors shown here come from a human donor with alopecia areata.

The chain employs TRBV28 and TRBJ2-1, with 13 positions matching TRBD2. CDR1 is MDHEN and CDR2 is SYDVKM in the germline V gene. V shed 7 bases and J 3 bases; nucleotides not matched to a gene: 3. The CDR3 runs to 15 residues. CDR3 in DNA: TGTGCCAGCATGACTAGCGGGAGGTTCTACAATGAGCAGTTCTTC. Encoded protein: CASMTSGRFYNEQFF.

J is TRBJ1-5 and V is TRBV7-9; D is unclear. The length of the CDR3 is 15 residues. The ends were cut back, 2 bases at V and 0 bases at J, with 8 bases in the middle. Germline loops: CDR1 SEHNR, CDR2 FQNEAQ (reference sequence). CDR3 in amino acids: CASSLNSYSNQPQHF. The CDR3 DNA reads TGTGCCAGCAGCTTAAACAGTTATAGCAATCAGCCCCAGCATTTT.

A single count supports this clone. The gene calls are TRBV5-1 and TRBJ2-6; D unclear. The germline V gene has CDR1 SGHRS and CDR2 YFSETQ. The V end was cut by 3 bases, the J end by 4 bases, with 8 bases between. CDR3 length: 14 residues. The CDR3 DNA reads as TGCGCCAGCAGCTGGGCCAGGGGGGCCAACGTCCTGACTTTC. This sequence encodes CASSWARGANVLTF.

The chain couples TRBV4-1 to TRBJ2-3; D might be TRBD2 (5 bases). The CDR3 length is 14 residues. Trimming left V 7 bases short and J 6 bases short, with 17 bases between. Germline assignment: CDR1 MGHRA and CDR2 YSYEKL. As DNA, the CDR3 is TGCGCCAGCACAGAAGCGGTCACCGGGGATACGCAGTATTTT. It is translated as CASTEAVTGDTQYF.

The chain joins TRBV4-2 to TRBJ2-7, with TRBD2 identical over 11 bases. This CDR3 has 16 amino acids. V shed 0 bases, J shed 2 bases, and the junction held 3 bases outside the gene matches. Germline-derived CDR1 and CDR2 are LGHNA and YNFKEQ. Here the CDR3 DNA reads TGTGCCAGCAGCCAAGAAGTGACTAGCGGGACCTACGAGCAGTACTTC. Its protein is CASSQEVTSGTYEQYF.